A selection of T cell receptor beta chains follows, all from one sample in a study. TCRdb reprocessed the 5' RACE reads with MiXCR, giving one entry per CDR3 protein. The data contain 600 or so distinct CDR3 sequences, under 15% of them singletons. The sequenced sample was total memory T cells from blood PBMCs. The receptors shown here come from a female donor with HIV. Each CDR3 is given without its conserved first and last residue. The order of the fields is V gene, J gene, CDR3 protein.

V gene: TRBV6-1
J gene: TRBJ2-4
CDR3 protein: ATRGGLENIQY

V gene: TRBV11-3
J gene: TRBJ2-1
CDR3 protein: ASSSEKGSDEQF

V gene: TRBV2
J gene: TRBJ2-7
CDR3 protein: ASRASGLAGAYEQY

V gene: TRBV7-2
J gene: TRBJ1-6
CDR3 protein: ASGLWSYNSPLH

V gene: TRBV12-3/TRBV12-4
J gene: TRBJ1-2
CDR3 protein: ASSLFSNLSPKGYT

V gene: TRBV7-4
J gene: TRBJ2-7
CDR3 protein: ASSLGRYEQY

V gene: TRBV7-9
J gene: TRBJ1-1
CDR3 protein: ASSLHNTGAEAF

V gene: TRBV10-3
J gene: TRBJ1-6
CDR3 protein: AISESSKTPLH

V gene: TRBV30
J gene: TRBJ1-2
CDR3 protein: ACPRSSRGYT

V gene: TRBV12-3/TRBV12-4
J gene: TRBJ1-2
CDR3 protein: ASGSVRISYGYT

V gene: TRBV30
J gene: TRBJ2-7
CDR3 protein: AWSRMAGQRAYEQY

V gene: TRBV11-1
J gene: TRBJ1-2
CDR3 protein: ASSPGTDYGYT

V gene: TRBV5-1
J gene: TRBJ2-5
CDR3 protein: ASSPSGQSTRETQY

V gene: TRBV7-7
J gene: TRBJ2-2
CDR3 protein: ASSPSITGELF

V gene: TRBV29-1
J gene: TRBJ2-5
CDR3 protein: SMGARQETQY

V gene: TRBV4-1
J gene: TRBJ1-2
CDR3 protein: ASSQTPGTGVGYT

V gene: TRBV20-1
J gene: TRBJ2-1
CDR3 protein: SARHLAGGPYEQF

V gene: TRBV20-1
J gene: TRBJ1-6
CDR3 protein: SASLGMNSPLH

V gene: TRBV19
J gene: TRBJ2-2
CDR3 protein: ASTLGPHGELF

V gene: TRBV11-3
J gene: TRBJ2-5
CDR3 protein: ASRPSLGGETQY

V gene: TRBV10-3
J gene: TRBJ1-6
CDR3 protein: ATGTGRNSPLH

V gene: TRBV6-5
J gene: TRBJ1-1
CDR3 protein: ASSYYTEAF

V gene: TRBV5-1
J gene: TRBJ2-1
CDR3 protein: ASREERAYNEQF

V gene: TRBV5-1
J gene: TRBJ2-1
CDR3 protein: ASSLDIHNEQF

V gene: TRBV6-2/TRBV6-3
J gene: TRBJ2-2
CDR3 protein: ASRRDGNTGELF

V gene: TRBV12-3/TRBV12-4
J gene: TRBJ1-2
CDR3 protein: ASSFSRDALGGYT